The 9 T cell receptor beta chains presented below share a single source sample, sequenced in a study of early T cells in non-severe SARS-CoV-2 infection. TCRdb used MiXCR to reprocess the 5' RACE reads, holding one entry per CDR3 protein. The repertoire holds tens of thousands of distinct CDR3 sequences, with approximately 5.5% as singletons. The sample comprised whole blood. These receptors were collected from an adult who was a healthcare worker with PCR-confirmed SARS-CoV-2 infection or an uninfected control (not recorded which).

The chain is built from TRBV12-3 or TRBV12-4 and TRBJ2-6; D remains ambiguous. Deletions cut 8 bases from V and 0 bases from J, with 8 bases between. This CDR3 has 14 amino acids. In DNA, the CDR3 is TGTGCCAGCTCCCAGACCTCTGGGGCCAACGTCCTGACTTTC. Translated: CASSQTSGANVLTF.

This clonotype was detected many times. This chain links TRBV7-2 with TRBJ1-3; 7 bases are a match to TRBD1. The CDR3 covers 14 residues. J gave up 2 bases and V 7 bases, and 5 bases lay outside the gene matches. CDR1 and CDR2 from the germline V gene are SGHTA and FQGNSA. CDR3 in DNA: TGTGCCAGCACCCGGGACAGAACTGGAAACACCATATATTTT. Translating gives CASTRDRTGNTIYF.

In regard to this clonotype: Possible read error: a much larger clone is one base away. V and J are TRBV28 and TRBJ2-1; 7 bases are a match to TRBD1. The V gene's germline CDR1 is MDHEN and CDR2 SYDVKM. The CDR3 totals 15 residues. CDR3 DNA sequence: TGTGCCGGCAGTTCTGGACAGGACTCCTACAATGAGCAGTTCTTC. Translation: CAGSSGQDSYNEQFF.

The V and J genes are TRBV20-1 and TRBJ2-1; D gene uncertain. Germline CDR1 is DFQATT and CDR2 is SNEGSKA (reference sequence). The CDR3 covers 13 residues. V was shortened by 5 bases and J by 0 bases, with 8 bases between the two germline ends. The CDR3 is CSAPTSSYNEQFF. CDR3 coding DNA: TGCAGTGCTCCGACTTCCTCCTACAATGAGCAGTTCTTC.

In this sample, this clonotype turned up a few times. The V call is TRBV6-5, the J call TRBJ2-1; D may be TRBD2 (5 bases). The ends were cut back, 8 bases at V and 4 bases at J, with 6 bases in the middle. Germline assignment: CDR1 MNHEY and CDR2 SVGAGI. This CDR3 spans 11 amino acids. The CDR3 reads CASGLYNEQFF. The CDR3 DNA sequence: TGTGCCAGCGGACTTTACAATGAGCAGTTCTTC.

This clonotype was seen repeatedly, ten times or more. This chain uses TRBV6-5 with TRBJ1-6; the D gene is possibly TRBD1 (5 bases). In germline, CDR1 is MNHEY, CDR2 SVGAGI. This CDR3 is built from 15 residues. The V end lost 8 bases, the J end lost 10 bases, and 21 bases lay between the germline ends. CDR3 nucleotides: TGTGCCAGCGGTTCCGGTCAGGGCGCGAGGTCACCCCTCCACTTT. Translating gives CASGSGQGARSPLHF.

The CDR3 sequence: CAAIRDRKSNQPQHF. The DNA for the CDR3 is TGTGCCGCGATCCGGGACAGGAAGAGCAATCAGCCCCAGCATTTT. The chain is built from TRBV24-1 and TRBJ1-5; the match to TRBD1 covers 8 bases. Germline CDR1 and CDR2: KGHDR and SFDVKD. The CDR3 has 15 residues. V was clipped by 12 bases and J by 1 base; unmatched bases: 10.

This chain joins TRBV29-1 and TRBJ2-1; D unresolved. The CDR3 extends over 10 amino acids. The V gene lost 8 bases and the J gene lost 4 bases, with 6 bases spanning the gap. Germline CDR1 reads SQVTM; CDR2 reads ANQGSEA. The CDR3 nucleotides read TGCAGCACGTTTTACAATGAGCAGTTCTTC. Translation: CSTFYNEQFF.

The chain carries TRBV28 and TRBJ1-3; TRBD1 is a possible D gene (5 bases). Trimming stripped 3 bases from V and 2 bases from J, with 11 bases between. The CDR3 consists of 15 residues. CDR1 is MDHEN, CDR2 SYDVKM, per germline. CDR3 nucleotides: TGTGCCAGCAGTTTGCTTACAGGCCCTGGAAACACCATATATTTT. Its translation: CASSLLTGPGNTIYF.